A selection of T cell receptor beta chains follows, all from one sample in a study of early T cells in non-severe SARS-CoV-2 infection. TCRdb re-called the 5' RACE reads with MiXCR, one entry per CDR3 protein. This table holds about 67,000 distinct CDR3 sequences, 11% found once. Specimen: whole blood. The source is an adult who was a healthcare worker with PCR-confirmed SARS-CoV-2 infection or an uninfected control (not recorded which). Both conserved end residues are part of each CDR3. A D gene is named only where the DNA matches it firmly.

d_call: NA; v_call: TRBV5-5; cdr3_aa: CASSFQETQYF
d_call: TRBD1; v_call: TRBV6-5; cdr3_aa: CASSYDPRGLRTEAFF
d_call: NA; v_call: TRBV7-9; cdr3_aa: CASSPSYLGPLDTQYF
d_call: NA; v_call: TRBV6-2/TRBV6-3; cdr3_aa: CASSYSGSASFGQYF
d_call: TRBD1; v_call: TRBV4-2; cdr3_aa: CASSRQQGAAGNTIYF
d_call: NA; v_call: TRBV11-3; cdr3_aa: CASSLELYQETQYF
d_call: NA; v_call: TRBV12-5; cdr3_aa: CASGLGWGLGPRGTGELFF
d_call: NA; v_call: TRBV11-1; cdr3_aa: CASSSTPRLTDTQYF
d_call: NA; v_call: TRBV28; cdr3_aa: CASASALNYGYTF
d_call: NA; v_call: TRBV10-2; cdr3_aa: CASSEITYNEQFF
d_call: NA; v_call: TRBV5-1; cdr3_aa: CASSLALQGPTQYF
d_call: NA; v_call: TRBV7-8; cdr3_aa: CASSFTRLNTEAFF
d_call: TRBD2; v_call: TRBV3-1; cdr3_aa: CASTRQGLAGAGANVLTF
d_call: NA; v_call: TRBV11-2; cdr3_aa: CASSLGRATGELFF
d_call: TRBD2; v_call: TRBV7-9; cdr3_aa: CASSSGTSGNNEQFF
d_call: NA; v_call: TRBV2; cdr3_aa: CASNQFSAREQYF
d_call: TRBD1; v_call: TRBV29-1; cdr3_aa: CSAKGGYSYEQYF
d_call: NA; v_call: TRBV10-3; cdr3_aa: CAISRDGQNIQYF
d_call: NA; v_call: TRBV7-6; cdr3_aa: CASSLEAQYEQYF
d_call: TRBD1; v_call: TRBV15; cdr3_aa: CATSRNRGEKLFF
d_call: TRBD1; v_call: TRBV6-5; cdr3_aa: CASSSPRQGVGGELFF
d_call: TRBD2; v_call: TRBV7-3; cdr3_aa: CASSSTSGGTDTQYF
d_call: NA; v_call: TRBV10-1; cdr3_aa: CASSASSPPLQYF
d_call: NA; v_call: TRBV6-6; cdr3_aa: CASSPTQKGYTF
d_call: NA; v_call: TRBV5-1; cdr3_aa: CASTVDRNPTDTQYF
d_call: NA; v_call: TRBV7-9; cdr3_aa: CASSLRTANTGELFF
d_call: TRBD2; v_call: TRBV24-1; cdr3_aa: CATSDETSGHYNEQFF
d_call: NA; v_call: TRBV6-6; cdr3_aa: CASRQSSYEQYF
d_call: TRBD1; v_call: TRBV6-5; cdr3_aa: CASSPQGALLDSPLHF
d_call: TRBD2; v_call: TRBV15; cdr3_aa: CATSRAGGSDTQYF
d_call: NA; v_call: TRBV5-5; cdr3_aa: CASSLLAGSPGELFF
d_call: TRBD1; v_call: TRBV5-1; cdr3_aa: CASSSDRVSNEQFF
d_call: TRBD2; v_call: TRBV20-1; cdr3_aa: CSARQGERTRGETQYF
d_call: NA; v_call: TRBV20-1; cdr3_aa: CSARAQGPSQYF
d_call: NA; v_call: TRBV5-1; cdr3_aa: CASSLAGVLTDTQYF